The 8 T cell receptor beta chains given below trace back to one sample, sequenced in a study of identical twins. MiXCR was run by TCRdb on the 5' RACE reads, yielding one entry per CDR3 protein. The table has 350,000 to 400,000 distinct CDR3 sequences, roughly 9% seen once. Sequencing input: naive T cells sorted from blood. The receptors were gathered from a woman aged 50 to 60 in good health.

This clonotype was picked up a small number of times. The chain employs TRBV20-1 and TRBJ2-1, with D perhaps matching TRBD2 (5 bases). V gave up 6 bases and J gave up 2 bases, with 11 bases separating them. Germline assignment: CDR1 DFQATT and CDR2 SNEGSKA (reference sequence). The CDR3 loop spans 13 amino acids. The CDR3 DNA sequence: TGCAGTGCCACGGGAACGGCCTACAATGAGCAGTTCTTC. It codes for CSATGTAYNEQFF.

In its sample, this clonotype was seen many times. The chain joins TRBV16 to TRBJ1-6; no firm D call. Germline CDR1 reads KGHSY; CDR2 reads FQNENV. V was trimmed by 7 bases and J by 7 bases, leaving 14 bases between them. The CDR3 runs to 14 residues. The CDR3, as DNA: TGTGCCAGCACCATAGGACGGAAGAATTCACCCCTCCACTTT. The encoded protein is CASTIGRKNSPLHF.

This chain connects TRBV20-1 to TRBJ1-1; D possibly corresponds to TRBD1 (6 bases). Trimming removed 4 bases from V and 8 bases from J, with 14 bases in between. The CDR3 is made up of 12 amino acids. CDR1 DFQATT and CDR2 SNEGSKA come from the germline V gene (reference sequence). The CDR3 DNA reads TGCAGTGCTAAACCGAGGACAGCGGAAGCTTTCTTT. Translated, it gives CSAKPRTAEAFF.

This clonotype was recorded many times. The genes are TRBV3-1 and TRBJ2-1; possible D gene TRBD2, 5 bases. Germline V gene lookup returns CDR1 LGHDT and CDR2 YNNKEL (reference sequence). The CDR3 totals 15 residues. Trimming removed 7 bases at V and 4 bases at J, with 17 bases between. CDR3 DNA sequence: TGTGCCAGCACCGGCGAGGGAGCTCAGTACAATGAGCAGTTCTTC. Translation gives CASTGEGAQYNEQFF.

The rearrangement joins TRBV15 to TRBJ2-3; perhaps TRBD2 as D (6 bases). CDR1 and CDR2 (germline): LNHNV, YYDKDF (reference sequence). The CDR3 covers 13 residues. V lost 6 bases and J 2 bases, leaving 9 bases between the germline ends. CDR3 nucleotide sequence: TGTGCCACCAGGGGCGGGGACACAGATACGCAGTATTTT. This codes for CATRGGDTDTQYF. The entire variable domain, with the rest obtained from reference TRBV15 and TRBJ2-3, is as follows: DAMVIQNPRYQVTQFGKPVTLSCSQTLNHNVMYWYQQKSSQAPKLLFHYYDKDFNNEADTPDNFQSRRPNTSFCFLDIRSPGLGDTAMYLCATRGGDTDTQYFGPGTRLTVL.

This clonotype was recorded a few times. V gene TRBV11-2 combines with J gene TRBJ2-7; no definite D call. Germline CDR1 and CDR2: SGHAT and FQNNGV. Trimming shortened V by 5 bases and J by 2 bases, and 13 bases separated the two germline ends. This CDR3 is built from 14 residues. The CDR3 protein is CASSVSTRPYEQYV. DNA of the CDR3: TGTGCCAGCAGCGTAAGTACCAGACCCTACGAGCAGTACGTC.

This clonotype turned up a few times. The germline gene is not matched at one end of the junction; a read error may be the cause. This chain joins TRBV10-3 and TRBJ2-5; 7 bases agree with TRBD2. This CDR3 contains 16 residues. The germline V gene encodes CDR1 ENHRY and CDR2 SYGVKD. In DNA, the CDR3 is TGTGCCATCAGTGAGTCGGCTAGCGGCGCACCATCTAAAGGGGACTTC. Translated: CAISESASGAPSKGDF.

This chain connects TRBV5-1 to TRBJ2-3; no reliable D call. The CDR3 runs to 18 residues. CDR1 and CDR2 (germline): SGHRS, YFSETQ. V was pared by 0 bases and J by 0 bases, with 17 bases between. CDR3 coding DNA: TGCGCCAGCAGCTTGGGTGGGGTTTGGCTGGCTAGCACAGATACGCAGTATTTT. Translated: CASSLGGVWLASTDTQYF.